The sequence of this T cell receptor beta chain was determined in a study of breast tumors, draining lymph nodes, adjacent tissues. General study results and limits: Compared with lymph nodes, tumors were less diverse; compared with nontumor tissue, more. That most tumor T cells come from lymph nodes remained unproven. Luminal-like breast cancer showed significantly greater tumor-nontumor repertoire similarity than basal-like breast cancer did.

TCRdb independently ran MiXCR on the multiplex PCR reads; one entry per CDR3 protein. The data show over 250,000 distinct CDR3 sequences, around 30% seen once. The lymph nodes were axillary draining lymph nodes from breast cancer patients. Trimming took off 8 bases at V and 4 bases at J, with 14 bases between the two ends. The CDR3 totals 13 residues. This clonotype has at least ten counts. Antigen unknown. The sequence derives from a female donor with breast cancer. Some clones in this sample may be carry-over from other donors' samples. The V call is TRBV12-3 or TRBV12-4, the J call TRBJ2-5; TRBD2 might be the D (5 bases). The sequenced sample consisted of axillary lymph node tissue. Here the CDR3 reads CASSPGERETQYF. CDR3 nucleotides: TGTGCCAGCTCACCCGGGGAGAGAGAGACCCAGTACTTC.